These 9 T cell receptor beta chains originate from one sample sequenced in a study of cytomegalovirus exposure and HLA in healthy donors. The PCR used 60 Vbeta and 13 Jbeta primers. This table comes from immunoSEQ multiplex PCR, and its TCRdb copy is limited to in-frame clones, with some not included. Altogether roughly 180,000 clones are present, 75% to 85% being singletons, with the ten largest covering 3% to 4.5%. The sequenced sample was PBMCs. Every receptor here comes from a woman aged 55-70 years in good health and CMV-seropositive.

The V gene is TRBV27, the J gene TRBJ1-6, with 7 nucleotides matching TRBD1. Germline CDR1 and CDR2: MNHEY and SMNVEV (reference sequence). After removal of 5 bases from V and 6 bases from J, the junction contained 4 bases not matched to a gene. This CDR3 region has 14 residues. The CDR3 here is CASSHRGSNSPLHF. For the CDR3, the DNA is TGTGCCAGCAGTCACAGGGGAAGTAATTCACCCCTCCACTTT.

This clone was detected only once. Here the CDR3 DNA reads TGTGCCAGCAGTTTACGGGACAGGGGAGCCACAGATACGCAGTATTTT. It encodes CASSLRDRGATDTQYF. V and J are TRBV27 and TRBJ2-3; 10 bases are shared with TRBD1. This CDR3 contains 16 residues. Per the germline V gene, CDR1 is MNHEY and CDR2 is SMNVEV (reference sequence). V lost 2 bases to trimming and J lost 2 bases; unmatched junction nucleotides: 4.

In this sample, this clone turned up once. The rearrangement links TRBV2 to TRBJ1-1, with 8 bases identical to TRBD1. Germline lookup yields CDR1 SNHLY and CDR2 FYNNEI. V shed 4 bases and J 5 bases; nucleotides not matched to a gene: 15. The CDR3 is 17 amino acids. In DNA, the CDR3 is TGTGCCAGCAGTGCACCTGTGGACAGGGTAATTGGGACTGAAGCTTTCTTT. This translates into CASSAPVDRVIGTEAFF.

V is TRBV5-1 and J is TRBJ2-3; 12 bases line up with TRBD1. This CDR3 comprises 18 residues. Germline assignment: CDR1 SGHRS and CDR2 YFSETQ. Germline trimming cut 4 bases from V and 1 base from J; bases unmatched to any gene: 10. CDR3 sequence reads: CASSGGQGARPRTDTQYF. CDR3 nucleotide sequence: TGCGCCAGCAGCGGGGGACAGGGGGCAAGACCTCGCACAGATACGCAGTATTTT.

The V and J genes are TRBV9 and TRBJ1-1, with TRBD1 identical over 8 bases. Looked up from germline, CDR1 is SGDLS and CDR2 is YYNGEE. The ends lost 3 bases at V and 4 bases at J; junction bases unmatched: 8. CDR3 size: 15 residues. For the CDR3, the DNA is TGTGCCAGCAGCGAGGACAGGGTCGGTTCCACTGAAGCTTTCTTT. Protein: CASSEDRVGSTEAFF. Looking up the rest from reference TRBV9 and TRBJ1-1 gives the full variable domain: DSGVTQTPKHLITATGQRVTLRCSPRSGDLSVYWYQQSLDQGLQFLIQYYNGEERAKGNILERFSAQQFPDLHSELNLSSLELGDSALYFCASSEDRVGSTEAFFGQGTRLTVV.

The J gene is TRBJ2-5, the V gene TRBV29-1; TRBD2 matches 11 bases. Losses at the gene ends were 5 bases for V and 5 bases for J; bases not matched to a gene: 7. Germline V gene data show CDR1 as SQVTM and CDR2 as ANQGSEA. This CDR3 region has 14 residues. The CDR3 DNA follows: TGCAGCGTTACCGTAGCGGGGGGGCAGGAGACCCAGTACTTC. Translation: CSVTVAGGQETQYF.

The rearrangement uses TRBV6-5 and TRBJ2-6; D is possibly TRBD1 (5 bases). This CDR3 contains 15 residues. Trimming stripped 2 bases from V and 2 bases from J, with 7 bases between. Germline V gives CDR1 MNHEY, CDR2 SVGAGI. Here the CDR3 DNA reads TGTGCCAGCAGTTACGTAGGGGCTGGGGCCAACGTCCTGACTTTC. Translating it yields CASSYVGAGANVLTF.

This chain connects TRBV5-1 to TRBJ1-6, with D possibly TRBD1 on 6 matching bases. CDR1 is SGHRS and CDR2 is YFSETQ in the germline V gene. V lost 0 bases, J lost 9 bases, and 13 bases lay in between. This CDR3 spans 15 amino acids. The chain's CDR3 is CASSLATGPGSPLHF. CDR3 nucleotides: TGCGCCAGCAGCTTGGCGACAGGCCCAGGTTCACCCCTCCACTTT.

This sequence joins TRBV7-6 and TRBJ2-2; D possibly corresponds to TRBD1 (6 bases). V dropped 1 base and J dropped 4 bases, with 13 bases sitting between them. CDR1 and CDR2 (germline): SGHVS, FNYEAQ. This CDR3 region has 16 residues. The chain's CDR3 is CASSLVSGGGTGELFF. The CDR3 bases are TGTGCCAGCAGCTTAGTCTCTGGGGGCGGCACCGGGGAGCTGTTTTTT. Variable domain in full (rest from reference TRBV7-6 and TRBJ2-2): GAGVSQSPRYKVTKRGQDVALRCDPISGHVSLYWYRQALGQGPEFLTYFNYEAQQDKSGLPNDRFSAERPEGSISTLTIQRTEQRDSAMYRCASSLVSGGGTGELFFGEGSRLTVL.